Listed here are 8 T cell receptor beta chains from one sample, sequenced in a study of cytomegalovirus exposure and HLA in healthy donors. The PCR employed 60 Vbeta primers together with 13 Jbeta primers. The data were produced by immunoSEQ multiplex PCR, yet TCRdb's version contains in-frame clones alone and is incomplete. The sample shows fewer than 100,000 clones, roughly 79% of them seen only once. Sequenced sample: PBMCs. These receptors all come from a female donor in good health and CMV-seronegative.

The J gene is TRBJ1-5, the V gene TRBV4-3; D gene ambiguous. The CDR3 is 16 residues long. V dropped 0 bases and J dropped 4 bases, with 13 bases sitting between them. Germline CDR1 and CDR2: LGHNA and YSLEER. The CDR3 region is CASSQEINGPNQPQHF. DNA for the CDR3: TGCGCCAGCAGCCAAGAAATCAACGGTCCAAATCAGCCCCAGCATTTT.

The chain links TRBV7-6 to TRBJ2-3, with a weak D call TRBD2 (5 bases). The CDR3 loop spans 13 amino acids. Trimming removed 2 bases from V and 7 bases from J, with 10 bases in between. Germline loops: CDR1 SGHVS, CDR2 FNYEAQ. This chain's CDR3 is CASSLTLANTQYF. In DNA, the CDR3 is TGTGCCAGCAGCTTAACGCTAGCCAATACGCAGTATTTT.

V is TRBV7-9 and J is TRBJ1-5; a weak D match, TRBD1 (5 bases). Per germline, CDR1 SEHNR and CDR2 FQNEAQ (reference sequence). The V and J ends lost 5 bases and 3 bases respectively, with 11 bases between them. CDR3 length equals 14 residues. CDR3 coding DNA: TGTGCCAGCAGCCTCACAGGCCTCAATCAGCCCCAGCATTTT. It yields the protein CASSLTGLNQPQHF.

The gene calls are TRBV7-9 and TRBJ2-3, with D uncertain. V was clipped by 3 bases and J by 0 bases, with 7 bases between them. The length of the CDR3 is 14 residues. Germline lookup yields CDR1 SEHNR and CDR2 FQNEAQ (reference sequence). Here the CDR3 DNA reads TGTGCCAGCAGCTTGTCGGGTAGCACAGATACGCAGTATTTT. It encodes CASSLSGSTDTQYF.

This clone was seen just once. This chain's CDR3 is CASSLTTSGAQETQYF. Here the CDR3 DNA reads TGCGCCAGCAGCCTGACGACTAGCGGGGCCCAAGAGACCCAGTACTTC. The chain links TRBV4-3 to TRBJ2-5, with TRBD2 identical over 11 bases. The ends lost 4 bases at V and 1 base at J; junction bases unmatched: 5. The CDR3 has 16 residues. The V gene's germline CDR1 is LGHNA and CDR2 YSLEER.

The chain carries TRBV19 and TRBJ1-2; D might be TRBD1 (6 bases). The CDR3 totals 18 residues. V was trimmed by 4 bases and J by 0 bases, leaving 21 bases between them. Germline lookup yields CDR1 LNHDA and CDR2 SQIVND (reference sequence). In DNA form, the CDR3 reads TGTGCCAGTAGTAGAGGAGATATACAGGGCTACTCTAACTATGGCTACACCTTC. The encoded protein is CASSRGDIQGYSNYGYTF.

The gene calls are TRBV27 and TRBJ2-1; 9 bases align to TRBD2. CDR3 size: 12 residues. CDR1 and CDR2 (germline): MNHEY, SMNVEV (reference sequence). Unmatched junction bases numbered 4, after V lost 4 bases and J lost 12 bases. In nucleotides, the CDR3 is TGTGCCAGCAGTTCGGGACTAGCACTGCAGTTCTTC. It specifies CASSSGLALQFF.

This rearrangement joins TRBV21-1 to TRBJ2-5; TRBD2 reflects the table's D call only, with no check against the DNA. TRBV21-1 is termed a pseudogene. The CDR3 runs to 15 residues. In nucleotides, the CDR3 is TGTGCCAGCAGCAAAGCGCTCGGGATAACGGAGACCCAGTACTTC. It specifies CASSKALGITETQYF.